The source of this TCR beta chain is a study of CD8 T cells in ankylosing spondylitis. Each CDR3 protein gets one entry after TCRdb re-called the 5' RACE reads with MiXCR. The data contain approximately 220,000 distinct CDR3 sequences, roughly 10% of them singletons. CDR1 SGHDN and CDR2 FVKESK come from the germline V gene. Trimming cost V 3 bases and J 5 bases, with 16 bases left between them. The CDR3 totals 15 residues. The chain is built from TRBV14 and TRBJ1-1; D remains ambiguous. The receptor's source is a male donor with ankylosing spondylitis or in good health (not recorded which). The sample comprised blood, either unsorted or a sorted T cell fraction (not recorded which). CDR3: CASSQQAAKGTEAFF. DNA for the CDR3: TGTGCCAGCAGCCAGCAGGCGGCTAAGGGTACTGAAGCTTTCTTT. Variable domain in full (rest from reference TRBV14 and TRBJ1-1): EAGVTQFPSHSVIEKGQTVTLRCDPISGHDNLYWYRRVMGKEIKFLLHFVKESKQDESGMPNNRFLAERTGGTYSTLKVQPAELEDSGVYFCASSQQAAKGTEAFFGQGTRLTVV.